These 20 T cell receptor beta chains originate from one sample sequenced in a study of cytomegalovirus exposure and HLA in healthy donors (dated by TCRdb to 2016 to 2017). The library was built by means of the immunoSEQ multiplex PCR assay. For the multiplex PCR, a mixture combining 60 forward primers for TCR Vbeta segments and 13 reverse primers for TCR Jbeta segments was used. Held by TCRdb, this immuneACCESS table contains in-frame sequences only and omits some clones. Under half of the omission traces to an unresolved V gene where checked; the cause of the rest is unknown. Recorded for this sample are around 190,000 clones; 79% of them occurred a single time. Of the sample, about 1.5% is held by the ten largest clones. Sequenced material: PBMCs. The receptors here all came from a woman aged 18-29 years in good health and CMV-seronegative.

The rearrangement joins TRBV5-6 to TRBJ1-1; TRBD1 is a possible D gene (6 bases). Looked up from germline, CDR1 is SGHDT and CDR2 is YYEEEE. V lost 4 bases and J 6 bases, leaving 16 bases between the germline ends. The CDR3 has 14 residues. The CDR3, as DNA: TGTGCCAGCAGCCTGGGCCCCGCAGGGGCTGAAGCTTTCTTT. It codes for CASSLGPAGAEAFF.

The DNA for the CDR3 is TGTGCCAGTAGTATACAATCCAGAAACCAAGAGACCCAGTACTTC. Its translation: CASSIQSRNQETQYF. The chain couples TRBV19 to TRBJ2-5; no reliable D call. Germline V gene data show CDR1 as LNHDA and CDR2 as SQIVND (reference sequence). Trimming took off 2 bases at V and 0 bases at J, with 10 bases between the two ends. This CDR3 is built from 15 residues.

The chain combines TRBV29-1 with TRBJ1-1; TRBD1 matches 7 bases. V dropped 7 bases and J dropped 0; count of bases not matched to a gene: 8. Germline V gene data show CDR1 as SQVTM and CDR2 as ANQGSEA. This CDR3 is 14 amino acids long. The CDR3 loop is CSAIGQVLNTEAFF. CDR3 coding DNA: TGCAGCGCCATTGGACAGGTACTGAACACTGAAGCTTTCTTT.

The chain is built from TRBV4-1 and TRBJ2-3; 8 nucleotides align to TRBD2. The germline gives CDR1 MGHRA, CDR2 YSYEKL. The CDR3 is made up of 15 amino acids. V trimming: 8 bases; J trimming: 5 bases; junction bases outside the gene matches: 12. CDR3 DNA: TGCGCCAGCGGGCGGGGGGCTTTTGGGGTAGATACGCAGTATTTT. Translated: CASGRGAFGVDTQYF.

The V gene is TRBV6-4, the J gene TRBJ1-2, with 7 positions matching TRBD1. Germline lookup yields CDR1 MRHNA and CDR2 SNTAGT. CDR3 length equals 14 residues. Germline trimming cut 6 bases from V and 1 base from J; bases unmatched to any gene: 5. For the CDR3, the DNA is TGTGCCAGCAGCTTAAGACAGGGTAACTATGGCTACACCTTC. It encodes CASSLRQGNYGYTF.

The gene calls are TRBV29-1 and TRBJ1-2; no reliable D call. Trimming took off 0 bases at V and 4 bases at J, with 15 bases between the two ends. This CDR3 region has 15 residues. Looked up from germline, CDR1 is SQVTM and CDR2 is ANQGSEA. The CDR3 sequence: CSVEDRVAGFYGYTF. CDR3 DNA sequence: TGCAGCGTTGAAGATCGAGTGGCAGGCTTCTATGGCTACACCTTC.

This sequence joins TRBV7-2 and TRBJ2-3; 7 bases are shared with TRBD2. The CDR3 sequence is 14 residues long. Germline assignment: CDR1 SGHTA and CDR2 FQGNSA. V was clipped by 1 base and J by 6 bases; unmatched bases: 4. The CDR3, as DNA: TGTGCCAGCAGCTTAGGGACTAGTCCGGATACGCAGTATTTT. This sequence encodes CASSLGTSPDTQYF.

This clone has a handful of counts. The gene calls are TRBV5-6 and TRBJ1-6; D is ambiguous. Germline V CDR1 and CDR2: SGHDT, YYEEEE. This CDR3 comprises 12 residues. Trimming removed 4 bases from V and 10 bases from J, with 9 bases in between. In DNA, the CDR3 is TGTGCCAGCAGCAACTCGGGATCACCCCTCCACTTT. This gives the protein CASSNSGSPLHF.

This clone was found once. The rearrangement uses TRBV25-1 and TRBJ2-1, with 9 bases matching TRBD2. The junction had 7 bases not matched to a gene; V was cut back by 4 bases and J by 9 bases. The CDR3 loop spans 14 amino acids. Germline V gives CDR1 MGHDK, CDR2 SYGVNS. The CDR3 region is CASSAPAGGVEQFF. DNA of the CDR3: TGTGCCAGCAGTGCACCAGCGGGGGGCGTTGAGCAGTTCTTC.

CDR3 nucleotides: TGTGCCAGCAGTTCCCACAGGGGGCTGGTGGAGAGTGAAGCTTTCTTT. Protein: CASSSHRGLVESEAFF. The gene calls are TRBV27 and TRBJ1-1; 9 positions agree with TRBD1. Trimming cost V 4 bases and J 7 bases; bases outside gene matches: 13. This CDR3 region has 16 residues. Germline CDR1 reads MNHEY; CDR2 reads SMNVEV (reference sequence).

The CDR3 is CASRGEQSNQPQHF. The CDR3 region has the DNA TGTGCCAGTCGGGGGGAACAGAGCAATCAGCCCCAGCATTTT. The rearrangement links TRBV6-5 to TRBJ1-5; tentative D call: TRBD1 (5 bases). CDR1 and CDR2 from the germline V gene are MNHEY and SVGAGI. Trimming stripped 9 bases from V and 1 base from J, with 13 bases between. There are 14 residues in the CDR3.

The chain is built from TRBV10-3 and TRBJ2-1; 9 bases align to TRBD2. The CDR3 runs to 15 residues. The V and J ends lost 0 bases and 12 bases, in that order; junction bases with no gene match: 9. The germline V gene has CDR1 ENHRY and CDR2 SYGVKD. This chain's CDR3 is CAISESSGRPVLQFF. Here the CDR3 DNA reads TGTGCCATCAGTGAGTCGAGCGGGAGGCCGGTTTTGCAGTTCTTC.

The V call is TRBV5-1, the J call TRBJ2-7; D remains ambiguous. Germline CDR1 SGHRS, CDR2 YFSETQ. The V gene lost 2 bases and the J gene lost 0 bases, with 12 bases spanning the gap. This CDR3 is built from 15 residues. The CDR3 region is CASSFAALSSYEQYF. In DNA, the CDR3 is TGCGCCAGCAGCTTTGCGGCTTTGAGCTCCTACGAGCAGTACTTC. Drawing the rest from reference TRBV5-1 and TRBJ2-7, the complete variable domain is KAGVTQTPRYLIKTRGQQVTLSCSPISGHRSVSWYQQTPGQGLQFLFEYFSETQRNKGNFPGRFSGRQFSNSRSEMNVSTLELGDSALYLCASSFAALSSYEQYFGPGTRLTVT.

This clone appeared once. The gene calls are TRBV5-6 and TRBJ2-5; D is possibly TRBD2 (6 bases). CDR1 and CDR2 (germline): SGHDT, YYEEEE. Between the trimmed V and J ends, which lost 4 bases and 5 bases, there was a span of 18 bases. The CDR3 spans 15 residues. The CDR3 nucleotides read TGTGCCAGCAGCGTCCCGGGACTCGTAAGGGAGACCCAGTACTTC. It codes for CASSVPGLVRETQYF.

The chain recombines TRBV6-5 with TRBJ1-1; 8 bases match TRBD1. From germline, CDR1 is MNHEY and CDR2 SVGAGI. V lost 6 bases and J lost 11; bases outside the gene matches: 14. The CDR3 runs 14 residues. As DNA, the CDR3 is TGTGCCAGCAGATCTGGACAGGGCGGCCGAGGGGCTTTCTTT. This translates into CASRSGQGGRGAFF.

The CDR3 nucleotides are TGTGCCAGCAGCCTTCCGGGCTATGGCTACACCTTC. Encoded protein: CASSLPGYGYTF. The chain is built from TRBV7-2 and TRBJ1-2; D not certain. The CDR3 has 12 amino acids. The germline gives CDR1 SGHTA, CDR2 FQGNSA. Trimming left V 5 bases short and J 4 bases short, with 8 bases between.

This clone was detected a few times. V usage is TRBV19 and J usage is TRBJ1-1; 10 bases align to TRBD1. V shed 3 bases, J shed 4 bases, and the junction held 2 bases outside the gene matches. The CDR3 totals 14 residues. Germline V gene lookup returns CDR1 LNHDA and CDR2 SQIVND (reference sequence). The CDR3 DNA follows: TGTGCCAGTAGTATTGGACAGGGGGGCACTGAAGCTTTCTTT. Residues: CASSIGQGGTEAFF.

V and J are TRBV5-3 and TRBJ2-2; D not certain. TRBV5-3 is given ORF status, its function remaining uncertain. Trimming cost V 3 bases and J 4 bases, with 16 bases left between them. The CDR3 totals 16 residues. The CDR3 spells CARSCRVRVRTGELFF. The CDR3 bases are TGTGCCAGAAGCTGCCGAGTAAGAGTTCGCACCGGGGAGCTGTTTTTT.

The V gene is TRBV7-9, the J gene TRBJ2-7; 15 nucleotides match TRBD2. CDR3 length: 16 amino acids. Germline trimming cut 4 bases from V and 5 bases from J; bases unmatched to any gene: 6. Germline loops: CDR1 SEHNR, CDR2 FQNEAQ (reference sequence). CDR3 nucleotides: TGTGCCAGCAGCTGGGGACTAGCGGGAGGCGTCGACGAGCAGTACTTC. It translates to CASSWGLAGGVDEQYF. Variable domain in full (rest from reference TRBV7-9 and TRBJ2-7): DTGVSQNPRHKITKRGQNVTFRCDPISEHNRLYWYRQTLGQGPEFLTYFQNEAQLEKSRLLSDRFSAERPKGSFSTLEIQRTEQGDSAMYLCASSWGLAGGVDEQYFGPGTRLTVT.

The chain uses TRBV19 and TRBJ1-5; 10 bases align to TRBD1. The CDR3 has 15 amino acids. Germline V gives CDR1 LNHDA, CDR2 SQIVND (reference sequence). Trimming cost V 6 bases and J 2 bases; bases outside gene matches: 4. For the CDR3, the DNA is TGTGCCAGTAGGAGCGGGACAGGGGGCAATCAGCCCCAGCATTTT. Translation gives CASRSGTGGNQPQHF.